Below, 28 T cell receptor beta chains from the same sample are listed, as sequenced in a study of cytomegalovirus exposure and HLA in healthy donors. 60 Vbeta and 13 Jbeta primers were used in PCR. Profiled with immunoSEQ multiplex PCR; TCRdb holds only in-frame clones, not every one. Among about 220,000 clones listed, 75% were seen once. Sequences were obtained from PBMCs. The origin of the receptors is a woman between 25 and 40 years old in good health and CMV-seronegative.

This clone has more than one count but fewer than ten. V is TRBV5-5 and J is TRBJ2-1; D is unclear. The V gene lost 1 base and the J gene lost 0 bases, with 11 bases spanning the gap. Germline V CDR1 and CDR2: SGHKS, YYEKEE (reference sequence). The CDR3 loop spans 16 amino acids. The CDR3 here is CASSLSSASSYNEQFF. The CDR3 DNA is TGTGCCAGCAGCTTGTCAAGCGCGAGCTCCTACAATGAGCAGTTCTTC.

This chain links TRBV30 with TRBJ2-7; TRBD1 matches 10 bases. CDR3 length: 14 residues. Germline V gene lookup returns CDR1 GTSNPN and CDR2 SVGIG (reference sequence). V was clipped by 7 bases and J by 4 bases; unmatched bases: 10. CDR3 residues: CASTGQGKEYEQYF. The CDR3 nucleotides are TGTGCCTCTACGGGACAGGGGAAAGAGTACGAGCAGTACTTC.

The chain links TRBV4-2 to TRBJ1-1; D call uncertain. Germline values: CDR1 LGHNA, CDR2 YNFKEQ. The length of the CDR3 is 14 residues. Trimming removed 4 bases from V and 4 bases from J, with 13 bases in between. CDR3 sequence reads: CASSPTGWGTEAFF. CDR3 coding DNA: TGTGCCAGCAGCCCCACGGGGTGGGGCACTGAAGCTTTCTTT.

Only a few counts were recorded for this clone. The chain links TRBV5-1 to TRBJ1-2; D uncertain. Germline V lookup: CDR1 SGHRS, CDR2 YFSETQ. V lost 4 bases to trimming and J lost 0 bases, with 7 bases between them. The CDR3 has 13 residues. The chain's CDR3 is CASSVDTNYGYTF. The CDR3 DNA reads TGCGCCAGCAGCGTAGATACTAACTATGGCTACACCTTC.

This chain connects TRBV4-1 to TRBJ2-7; 7 bases agree with TRBD1. The germline V gene has CDR1 MGHRA and CDR2 YSYEKL. J gave up 3 bases and V 3 bases, and 5 bases lay outside the gene matches. The CDR3 is 14 residues long. The CDR3 DNA sequence: TGCGCCAGCAGCCATCCCGGGACAGACTACGAGCAGTACTTC. The encoded protein is CASSHPGTDYEQYF.

This rearrangement joins TRBV5-8 to TRBJ1-5, with 9 bases that match TRBD1. The CDR3 consists of 17 residues. Per germline, CDR1 SGHTS and CDR2 YDEGEE. V gave up 4 bases and J gave up 0 bases; unmatched junction bases: 8. The CDR3: CASSPSRTGVSNQPQHF. The CDR3 DNA reads TGTGCCAGCAGCCCTAGTCGGACAGGGGTTAGCAATCAGCCCCAGCATTTT.

The rearrangement uses TRBV2 and TRBJ2-3, with 9 bases lining up with TRBD2. The CDR3 spans 13 residues. Unmatched junction bases numbered 5, after V lost 9 bases and J lost 4 bases. CDR1 SNHLY and CDR2 FYNNEI come from the germline V gene. The CDR3 region has the DNA TGTGCCAGAACCGGGACTAGCTCAGATACGCAGTATTTT. Translating it yields CARTGTSSDTQYF.

The chain joins TRBV6-5 to TRBJ1-1; 10 positions match TRBD1. V dropped 5 bases and J dropped 7; count of bases not matched to a gene: 4. The CDR3 is 13 residues long. Germline values: CDR1 MNHEY, CDR2 SVGAGI. The DNA for the CDR3 is TGTGCCAGCAGTCCCCGGGACAGGGGTGAAGCTTTCTTT. It translates to CASSPRDRGEAFF.

This rearrangement joins TRBV5-5 to TRBJ1-1, with TRBD1 as a possible D gene (5 bases). Trimming took off 4 bases at V and 8 bases at J, with 15 bases between the two ends. The CDR3 is 13 residues long. Germline-derived CDR1 and CDR2 are SGHKS and YYEKEE (reference sequence). The CDR3 DNA sequence: TGTGCCAGCAGCCCCAGGGTTCTGGGAGAAGCTTTCTTT. Its translation: CASSPRVLGEAFF.

In its sample, this clone was seen a few times. The gene calls are TRBV14 and TRBJ1-1; a possible D gene is TRBD1 (6 bases). V dropped 6 bases and J dropped 11 bases, with 16 bases sitting between them. The CDR3 spans 12 residues. Germline lookup yields CDR1 SGHDN and CDR2 FVKESK. The CDR3 bases are TGTGCCAGCAGTCGTCTGGCGAGGGGGGCTTTCTTT. This encodes CASSRLARGAFF.

This clone was seen only a few times. This chain connects TRBV19 to TRBJ2-5; 9 bases fit TRBD2. From germline, CDR1 is LNHDA and CDR2 SQIVND (reference sequence). This CDR3 is built from 16 residues. V dropped 6 bases and J dropped 2; count of bases not matched to a gene: 10. The CDR3 spells CASSPNWRGGQETQYF. Here the CDR3 DNA reads TGTGCCAGTAGCCCCAACTGGCGGGGGGGGCAAGAGACCCAGTACTTC.

The chain is built from TRBV7-2 and TRBJ2-5, with TRBD2 matching 9 bases. The CDR3 has 16 residues. Germline-derived CDR1 and CDR2 are SGHTA and FQGNSA. After removal of 5 bases from V and 4 bases from J, the junction contained 11 bases not matched to a gene. CDR3 in DNA: TGTGCCAGCAGCCACGGACCTACTAGCGGGTTAGAGACCCAGTACTTC. Its translation: CASSHGPTSGLETQYF.

This clone was detected only a few times. The chain combines TRBV2 with TRBJ1-2, with a tentative D call TRBD1 (5 bases). The V gene lost 6 bases and the J gene lost 3 bases, with 11 bases spanning the gap. From germline, CDR1 is SNHLY and CDR2 FYNNEI. The CDR3 runs to 13 residues. CDR3 in DNA: TGTGCCAGCAGCCTGACAGATTACTATGGCTACACCTTC. Translated: CASSLTDYYGYTF. The full variable domain, rest sourced from reference TRBV2 and TRBJ1-2, is EPEVTQTPSHQVTQMGQEVILRCVPISNHLYFYWYRQILGQKVEFLVSFYNNEISEKSEIFDDQFSVERPDGSNFTLKIRSTKLEDSAMYFCASSLTDYYGYTFGSGTRLTVV.

The J gene is TRBJ1-1, the V gene TRBV11-3; D ambiguous. CDR3 size: 15 residues. Germline CDR1 reads SGHNT; CDR2 reads YENEEA. V was cut by 7 bases and J by 0 bases, with 15 bases left in between. CDR3 residues: CASTTGRSLNTEAFF. CDR3 DNA: TGTGCCAGCACCACCGGAAGGAGCCTGAACACTGAAGCTTTCTTT.

The chain employs TRBV4-1 and TRBJ2-3; 8 bases agree with TRBD2. Trimming cost V 0 bases and J 4 bases; bases outside gene matches: 12. This CDR3 region has 18 residues. Germline V gives CDR1 MGHRA, CDR2 YSYEKL. CDR3 DNA sequence: TGCGCCAGCAGCCAAGACAGCGGGAGTGGAATTAAGGCAGATACGCAGTATTTT. Amino acids: CASSQDSGSGIKADTQYF.

This rearrangement joins TRBV4-1 to TRBJ2-7; weak D call: TRBD1 (6 bases). Trimming left V 3 bases short and J 0 bases short, with 15 bases between. The CDR3 runs to 16 residues. CDR1 and CDR2 (germline): MGHRA, YSYEKL. The CDR3 DNA follows: TGCGCCAGCAGCCACCCTCCTGACAGGAGCTCCTACGAGCAGTACTTC. This gives the protein CASSHPPDRSSYEQYF.

CDR3: CASSLGLAGVVETQYF. The CDR3 region has the DNA TGTGCCAGCAGCTTGGGACTAGCGGGAGTTGTTGAGACCCAGTACTTC. The rearrangement links TRBV5-5 to TRBJ2-5, with TRBD2 matching 12 bases. With V trimmed by 0 bases and J by 5 bases, 5 bases remained unmatched. CDR1 is SGHKS, CDR2 YYEKEE, per germline (reference sequence). The CDR3 runs 16 residues.

V and J are TRBV5-1 and TRBJ2-7, with a possible D match to TRBD2 (5 bases). V dropped 4 bases and J dropped 0 bases, with 14 bases sitting between them. This CDR3 is built from 15 residues. Germline V CDR1 and CDR2: SGHRS, YFSETQ. CDR3 in amino acids: CASSPGGGSSYEQYF. The CDR3 DNA sequence: TGCGCCAGCAGCCCAGGTGGTGGGAGCTCCTACGAGCAGTACTTC. Filled out from reference TRBV5-1 and TRBJ2-7, the complete variable domain reads KAGVTQTPRYLIKTRGQQVTLSCSPISGHRSVSWYQQTPGQGLQFLFEYFSETQRNKGNFPGRFSGRQFSNSRSEMNVSTLELGDSALYLCASSPGGGSSYEQYFGPGTRLTVT.

The chain couples TRBV6-5 to TRBJ2-7, with 7 bases that match TRBD2. The CDR3 extends over 15 amino acids. Per germline, CDR1 MNHEY and CDR2 SVGAGI. V shed 6 bases, J shed 5 bases, and the junction held 13 bases outside the gene matches. The CDR3 nucleotides read TGTGCCAGCAGCTCTACTAGCGCCACGGGCAACGAGCAGTACTTC. Amino acids: CASSSTSATGNEQYF.

V and J are TRBV5-4 and TRBJ1-2; D perhaps matches TRBD1 (5 bases). Germline CDR1 and CDR2: SGHNT and YYREEE (reference sequence). CDR3 length equals 14 residues. V lost 0 bases and J lost 1, with 7 bases in between. The CDR3 nucleotides are TGTGCCAGCAGCTTGGATAGGGGTAACTATGGCTACACCTTC. This gives the protein CASSLDRGNYGYTF. Together with reference TRBV5-4 and TRBJ1-2, the CDR3 gives the full variable domain: ETGVTQSPTHLIKTRGQQVTLRCSSQSGHNTVSWYQQALGQGPQFIFQYYREEENGRGNFPPRFSGLQFPNYSSELNVNALELDDSALYLCASSLDRGNYGYTFGSGTRLTVV.

The V gene is TRBV30, the J gene TRBJ2-5, with unresolved D. V was shortened by 2 bases and J by 5 bases, with 15 bases between the two germline ends. From germline, CDR1 is GTSNPN and CDR2 SVGIG (reference sequence). The CDR3 extends over 14 amino acids. The CDR3 spells CAWSLPPLAETQYF. The CDR3, as DNA: TGTGCCTGGAGTTTACCCCCCTTAGCCGAGACCCAGTACTTC.

Comment on this clone: Compared with germline, one end of the junction differs, possibly owing to a read error. V usage is TRBV4-1 and J usage is TRBJ2-2; 10 nucleotides line up with TRBD2. This CDR3 spans 13 amino acids. Germline assignment: CDR1 MGHRA and CDR2 YSYEKL. CDR3 nucleotide sequence: TGTGCCAGCAGCCCGGGACTAGCGAGGGAGCTGTTTTTT. Translation gives CASSPGLARELFF.

This chain's CDR3 is CASGLVRSESSYNEQFF. The CDR3 nucleotides read TGTGCTAGTGGTTTGGTACGTTCTGAGAGCTCCTACAATGAGCAGTTCTTC. The rearrangement joins TRBV12-5 to TRBJ2-1, with no clear D. V was clipped by 0 bases and J by 0 bases, with 12 bases between them. There are 17 residues in the CDR3. From germline, CDR1 is LGHNT and CDR2 FRNRAP.

The J gene is TRBJ2-2, the V gene TRBV5-1, with 9 bases that match TRBD2. CDR1 and CDR2 from the germline V gene are SGHRS and YFSETQ. Germline trimming cut 4 bases from V and 2 bases from J; bases unmatched to any gene: 18. The CDR3 sequence is 20 residues long. The CDR3, as DNA: TGCGCCAGCAGCGTGGAAATTGGGGGAGCGGGGGGCGCTAACACCGGGGAGCTGTTTTTT. Protein sequence: CASSVEIGGAGGANTGELFF.

The CDR3 DNA sequence: TGTGCCAGCAGTTTAACAGGGATGGGATCACCCCTCCACTTT. It is translated as CASSLTGMGSPLHF. The chain couples TRBV27 to TRBJ1-6, with D possibly matching TRBD1 (6 bases). V was pared by 2 bases and J by 10 bases, with 12 bases between. Germline-derived CDR1 and CDR2 are MNHEY and SMNVEV (reference sequence). The CDR3 extends over 14 amino acids.

This clone has more than one count but fewer than ten. A read error may account for a junction end that differs from germline. Other nucleotide sequences in the sample specify the same CDR3. CDR3: CASSIRDTGANVLTF. Written as DNA, the CDR3 is TGTGCCAGCAGTATCCGGGACACTGGGGCAAACGTCCTGACTTTC. This chain uses TRBV2 with TRBJ2-6; a weak D match, TRBD1 (6 bases). CDR1 is SNHLY and CDR2 is FYNNEI in the germline V gene. The CDR3 sequence is 15 residues long.

V and J are TRBV6-1 and TRBJ2-7; D might be TRBD1 (6 bases). V was shortened by 6 bases and J by 2 bases, with 11 bases between the two germline ends. Germline CDR1 reads MNHNS; CDR2 reads SASEGT. CDR3 length equals 13 residues. The CDR3 nucleotides read TGTGCCAGCAGCCTGACAGGTCCCTACGAGCAGTACTTC. This gives the protein CASSLTGPYEQYF.

The genes are TRBV6-5 and TRBJ2-5; 10 bases are a match to TRBD2. The CDR3 runs 14 residues. The V and J ends lost 4 bases and 2 bases, in that order; junction bases with no gene match: 1. The V gene's germline CDR1 is MNHEY and CDR2 SVGAGI. This chain's CDR3 is CASSSTSGQETQYF. The CDR3 DNA sequence: TGTGCCAGCAGTTCGACTAGCGGGCAAGAGACCCAGTACTTC.